The clone carrying this T cell receptor (beta chain) appeared a few times. The record originates from a study of blood T cell repertoires in COVID-19. For the study at large: The study drew acute and convalescent COVID-19 samples from the United States, Italy and Spain. In each case, the material was cDNA or gDNA derived from T cells, B-cell-depleted T cells, or PBMCs.

Germline lookup yields CDR1 SGHRS and CDR2 YFSETQ. CDR3 length equals 14 residues. Trimming removed 0 bases from V and 4 bases from J; junction bases left unmatched: 3. How the authors handled the data: By means of reference gene primer amplification, nucleated cell counts were estimated. Using immunoSEQ multiplex PCR, the repertoire was profiled, and TCRdb retains in-frame clones only, with some absent. The V and J calls and clone size are taken from that table; D and trimming were inferred from the DNA. The sample consists of around 80,000 clones, under 80% of them appearing once. This TCR was recovered from an elderly woman with active or convalescent COVID-19. The V call is TRBV5-1, the J call TRBJ1-2, with 7 bases fitting TRBD1. Sequencing was carried out using peripheral blood. CDR3 residues: CASSLEGQSYGYTF. The DNA for the CDR3 is TGCGCCAGCAGCTTGGAGGGACAGAGCTATGGCTACACCTTC. Filled out from reference TRBV5-1 and TRBJ1-2, the complete variable domain reads KAGVTQTPRYLIKTRGQQVTLSCSPISGHRSVSWYQQTPGQGLQFLFEYFSETQRNKGNFPGRFSGRQFSNSRSEMNVSTLELGDSALYLCASSLEGQSYGYTFGSGTRLTVV.